This entry is about one T cell receptor beta chain. The count of this clone is one. No antigen is known for it. Base-call qualities are not available, and no considerably larger clone is one nucleotide away. Libraries were built with the immunoSEQ multiplex PCR assay. On the study's bioinformatics: A statistical classification framework was built for diagnosing cytomegalovirus status from the catalog of TCR beta chain sequences. As stored in TCRdb, this immuneACCESS dataset retains in-frame rearrangements with V and J assigned. A fraction of the clones does not appear; measured against another copy, unresolved V genes explain less than half of the discrepancy, and the remainder lacks a known reason. V, J and clone size are taken as reported in that table, and D and trimming were inferred from the DNA itself. The sample table records 150,000 to 250,000 clones; about 81% of these occur just once. The ten largest clones take up 0.95% to 1.5% of the sample.

This sample was included in a study of cytomegalovirus exposure and HLA in healthy donors (dated by TCRdb to between 2016 and 2019). Background on the whole study: The 666 repertoires of the first cohort and the roughly 110 validation repertoires were produced on the same platform, according to a later analysis. The study aimed to test whether signatures of past pathogen exposure could be identified by cataloging public T cell receptors. A separate validation cohort of about 110 different subjects was used in addition to the roughly 700-subject first cohort. To predict cytomegalovirus infection status, the study brought together high-throughput TCR immunosequencing, statistical association of individual TCRs with disease status, and machine learning.

The donors belonged to the validation cohort of approximately 130 subjects, which was separate from the roughly 670-subject first cohort. Points the paper makes about the study in general: A later analysis found that TCRs clustered in the first cohort also tended to co-occur in the roughly 110 validation repertoires, with 94% of cluster scores above 0. The study listed 150 to 200 TCR beta chains as associated with cytomegalovirus. The authors suggested that the approach could potentially be generalized to other disease states and immunological phenotypes. In vitro tests confirmed that a few of the cytomegalovirus-associated TCR beta chains recognize cytomegalovirus antigens. All 120 or so repertoires were used to score co-occurrence in the validation cohort in a later analysis, because that analysis had no HLA typing for the cohort. While some public TCRs were present in many individuals, most TCR sequences turned up only very rarely across donors. The classifier was reported to diagnose cytomegalovirus status with high specificity and sensitivity in both the original and validation cohorts.

V sheds 4 bases and J sheds 8 bases, leaving 21 bases between their ends. Its CDR3 holds 15 amino acids, cysteine through phenylalanine. Only CDR3 DNA is held: 45 bases, read in frame from base 1. CDR1 and CDR2, looked up from the germline V gene, are SGHRS and YFSETQ. Rearrangement joined TRBV5-1 to TRBJ1-2, and TRBD1 may be the D gene, going by 6 matching bases. This TCR came from a young woman in good health and CMV-seronegative. Source material: PBMCs. The CDR3: CASSLRKDSLWGYTF. The DNA reads as follows: TGCGCCAGCAGCCTCCGGAAGGACAGCCTTTGGGGCTACACCTTC.